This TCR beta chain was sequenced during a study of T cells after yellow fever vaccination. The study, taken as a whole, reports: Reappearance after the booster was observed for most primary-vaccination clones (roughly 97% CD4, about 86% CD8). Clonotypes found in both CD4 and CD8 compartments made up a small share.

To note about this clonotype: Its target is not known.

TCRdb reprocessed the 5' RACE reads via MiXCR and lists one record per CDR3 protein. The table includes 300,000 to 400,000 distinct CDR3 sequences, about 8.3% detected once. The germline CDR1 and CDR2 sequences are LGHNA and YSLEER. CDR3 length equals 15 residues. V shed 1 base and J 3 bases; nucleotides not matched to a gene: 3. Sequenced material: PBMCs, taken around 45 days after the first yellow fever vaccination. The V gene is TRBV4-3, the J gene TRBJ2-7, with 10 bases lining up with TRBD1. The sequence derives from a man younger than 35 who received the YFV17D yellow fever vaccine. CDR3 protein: CASSQGQGAGYEQYF. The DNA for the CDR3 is TGCGCCAGCAGCCAAGGACAGGGGGCGGGCTACGAGCAGTACTTC.